This entry features one T cell receptor beta chain sequence. With 2 bases clipped from V and 5 bases from J, the junction kept 5 bases outside the gene matches. CDR1 and CDR2 from the germline V gene are MNHEY and SVGEGT. The CDR3 spans 15 residues. TCRdb keeps only in-frame clones here, not all; method: immunoSEQ multiplex PCR. In the table there are more than 150,000 clones, over 75% of which are singletons. This entry comes from a study of T cell responses to AZD1222 COVID-19 vaccine. Sequencing used peripheral blood, obtained on day 0 of AZD1222 vaccination. The TCR sequence derives from an adult in good health. The V gene is TRBV6-2 or TRBV6-3, the J gene TRBJ2-4, with 8 bases identical to TRBD2. CDR3 in DNA: TGTGCCAGCAGTTACGCGGGGGGCCGAGAAAACATTCAGTACTTC. Amino acids: CASSYAGGRENIQYF.